Given below is one TCR beta chain in context. This clonotype was picked up many times. Its specific antigen is unknown. No base qualities exist here, and no much larger clone lies one base off it. In light of the paper, this sample's treatment or condition label describes: live attenuated yellow fever vaccine strain. PBMCs were isolated from peripheral blood using a standard Ficoll-Paque protocol. Dynabeads CD4 and CD8 positive selection kits were used to isolate CD4 and CD8 T-cell fractions. TriZol was used to extract RNA from bulk PBMCs, from CD4 and CD8 fractions, and from dextramer-positive and dextramer-negative fractions. TCR cDNA was made using 5'RACE template switching, a step that added a universal primer site and unique molecular identifiers. Priming of cDNA synthesis was performed from both the TCR alpha and TCR beta constant segments. Library amplification used two PCR steps, and the second PCR step added sample barcodes and sequencing adapters. Sequencing of libraries was performed on Illumina HiSeq 2500 (2x100 bp) or NovaSeq (2x150 bp). In the authors' own workflow: MIGEC handled demultiplexing of reads and collapsing into UMI consensus sequences, while MiXCR performed V(D)J alignment. Using edgeR on replicate PBMC samples, clonotypes were called vaccine-responding if FDR was below 0.01 and the log2 fold change was above 5 up to day 15. Bulk clonotypes were assigned CD4 or CD8 identity according to which sequenced CD4 or CD8 repertoire held them at higher abundance. TCRdb reprocessing: public reads trimmed at Q25 with fastp, clones called with MiXCR, in-frame beta chains kept. One record per CDR3 amino acid sequence lists the most common genes and DNA. These V and J calls originate from TCRdb's pipeline instead of the authors' own analysis. In this sample the table shows around 65,000 distinct CDR3 sequences, approximately 5% of which occur a single time. 2.2% of the sample goes to the ten largest clones.

This sample is part of a study of T cells after yellow fever vaccination (dated by TCRdb to about 2019). Some background on the complete study: The SMART-Seq v4 Ultra Low Input RNA kit was used to prepare libraries from fractions with low cell numbers. Blood was collected at multiple timepoints before and after primary and secondary immunization, and bulk PBMC replicates and cell subsets were isolated. Bulk TCR alpha and beta repertoires were sequenced longitudinally to track T-cell clones before and after primary and booster YFV17D yellow fever vaccination. Two healthy male donors, one aged 18 to 30 and one aged 30 to 39 years, were included in the cohort. The investigation overall reported the following: The study included only two donors, which limits how far the findings can be generalized. Computational filtering was needed because FACS-sorted repertoires could contain abundant contaminating clonotypes from the bulk population. After the booster, most of the clones that had expanded following primary vaccination were detected again (96% of CD4 and around 87% of CD8), which suggests that memory was broadly maintained. The secondary T-cell response was found to be weaker but faster than the primary response, with a peak reached on day 5 rather than on day 15. A small fraction of clonotypes appeared in both the CD4 and CD8 compartments, likely as a result of convergent recombination.

The CDR3 measures 13 amino acids from cysteine to valine. The retained sequence is limited to the CDR3, 39 bases, with the frame set at the first base. V is cut by 0 bases and J by 5 bases, and the space between the germline ends is 8 bases. Reading the germline V gene gives CDR1 MNHEY and CDR2 SVGAGI. The sequence links TRBV6-5 to TRBJ2-7; no confident D gene assignment can be made. The input for sequencing was CD4+ T cells sorted from PBMCs, taken more than 14 days after the first yellow fever vaccination. The clonotype was recovered from a young man who received the YFV17D yellow fever vaccine. The DNA sequence is as follows: TGTGCCAGCAGTTACTCTAGATCCCACGAGCAGTACGTC. It encodes CASSYSRSHEQYV.